These T cell receptor beta chains were read from a single sample in a study of blood T cell repertoires in COVID-19. Using immunoSEQ multiplex PCR, the repertoire was profiled, and TCRdb retains in-frame clones only, with some absent. The sample records some 100,000 clones, approximately 86% being singletons. The specimen was PBMCs or T cells enriched from blood (not recorded which). Receptor source: a woman aged 45 to 65 who had recovered from COVID-19. Both conserved end residues are part of each CDR3. D genes are given only for firm matches. Expanded clones get a size class; other rows say once, few or many, or leave the size out.

J: TRBJ1-3
D: TRBD1
size: NA
V: TRBV3-1/TRBV3-2
CDR3: CASRHTGEGGNTIYF
DNA: TGTGCCAGCAGACACACAGGGGAAGGTGGAAACACCATATATTTT

J: TRBJ1-5
D: NA
size: many
V: TRBV2
CDR3: CASSDGRGIASEGPQHF
DNA: TGTGCCAGCAGTGATGGGAGGGGGATTGCCTCCGAGGGGCCCCAGCATTTT

J: TRBJ1-1
D: NA
size: few
V: TRBV7-2
CDR3: CASSYGPNTEAFF
DNA: TGTGCCAGCAGCTATGGGCCAAACACTGAAGCTTTCTTT

J: TRBJ1-4
D: TRBD1
size: NA
V: TRBV19
CDR3: CASRRTGQGEKLFF
DNA: TGTGCCAGTAGGCGGACAGGTCAAGGAGAAAAACTGTTTTTT

J: TRBJ2-5
D: NA
size: NA
V: TRBV7-6
CDR3: CASSQPDKQETQYF
DNA: TGTGCCAGCAGCCAACCGGACAAACAAGAGACCCAGTACTTC

J: TRBJ2-1
D: NA
size: NA
V: TRBV5-4
CDR3: CASSLASSGVRDNEQFF
DNA: TGTGCCAGCAGCTTGGCCTCTTCTGGGGTGAGGGACAATGAGCAGTTCTTC

J: TRBJ1-3
D: NA
size: NA
V: TRBV19
CDR3: CASTQWAVGNTIYF
DNA: TGTGCCAGTACCCAATGGGCAGTAGGAAACACCATATATTTT

J: TRBJ1-2
D: NA
size: NA
V: TRBV5-1
CDR3: CASSLNRNYGYTF
DNA: TGCGCCAGCAGCTTGAACCGGAACTATGGCTACACCTTC

J: TRBJ2-1
D: NA
size: NA
V: TRBV2
CDR3: CAGLSGTRNEQFF
DNA: TGTGCCGGACTGTCCGGGACTCGCAATGAGCAGTTCTTC

J: TRBJ2-1
D: TRBD2
size: NA
V: TRBV9
CDR3: CASSVEQRETYNEQFF
DNA: TGTGCCAGCAGCGTCGAACAGCGGGAGACCTACAATGAGCAGTTCTTC

J: TRBJ1-2
D: NA
size: NA
V: TRBV19
CDR3: CASTELLGGGYGYTF
DNA: TGTGCCAGTACCGAACTCCTCGGGGGGGGCTATGGCTACACCTTC

J: TRBJ2-7
D: TRBD1
size: NA
V: TRBV30
CDR3: CAWSTLLGQGNPYEQYF
DNA: TGTGCCTGGAGTACTCTCTTAGGACAGGGGAATCCCTACGAGCAGTACTTC

J: TRBJ2-1
D: NA
size: NA
V: TRBV27
CDR3: CASSPRGGGHYNEQFF
DNA: TGTGCCAGCAGTCCCCGGGGTGGCGGCCACTACAATGAGCAGTTCTTC

J: TRBJ1-2
D: TRBD1
size: NA
V: TRBV4-2
CDR3: CASSQAGQGSYGYTF
DNA: TGTGCCAGCAGCCAAGCGGGACAGGGTAGTTATGGCTACACCTTC

J: TRBJ2-5
D: NA
size: NA
V: TRBV28
CDR3: CASSRSRARGGEETQYF
DNA: TGTGCCAGCAGCCGCAGTCGGGCGAGGGGCGGGGAGGAGACCCAGTACTTC

J: TRBJ2-1
D: NA
size: once
V: TRBV11-2
CDR3: CASSSWTTYEQFF
DNA: TGTGCCAGCAGCTCCTGGACTACTTATGAGCAGTTCTTC

J: TRBJ2-1
D: TRBD2
size: NA
V: TRBV5-1
CDR3: CASSFAGTILNEQFF
DNA: TGCGCCAGCAGCTTCGCCGGGACTATCCTCAATGAGCAGTTCTTC

J: TRBJ2-4
D: NA
size: NA
V: TRBV28
CDR3: CASSRGLVKNIQYF
DNA: TGTGCCAGCAGTCGAGGTCTGGTCAAAAACATTCAGTACTTC

J: TRBJ2-1
D: TRBD2
size: NA
V: TRBV30
CDR3: CAFRLAGGQKQFF
DNA: TGTGCCTTCAGACTAGCGGGGGGGCAGAAGCAGTTCTTC

J: TRBJ1-5
D: TRBD1
size: NA
V: TRBV19
CDR3: CASTGDAGSTQPQHF
DNA: TGTGCCAGCACAGGGGACGCGGGATCTACTCAGCCCCAGCATTTT

J: TRBJ1-2
D: NA
size: NA
V: TRBV14
CDR3: CASSQRRGYGYTF
DNA: TGTGCCAGCAGCCAAAGGAGGGGATATGGCTACACCTTC

J: TRBJ2-7
D: TRBD2
size: NA
V: TRBV5-1
CDR3: CASSFPGTSGSYEQYF
DNA: TGCGCCAGCAGCTTCCCCGGGACTAGCGGCTCCTACGAGCAGTACTTC

J: TRBJ2-7
D: NA
size: once
V: TRBV27
CDR3: CASSFLDSYYEQYF
DNA: TGTGCCAGCAGTTTTCTGGACAGCTATTACGAGCAGTACTTC

J: TRBJ1-1
D: TRBD1
size: NA
V: TRBV7-3
CDR3: CASSFNPSLTGANTEAFF
DNA: TGTGCCAGCAGCTTTAATCCCTCCCTGACAGGGGCTAACACTGAAGCTTTCTTT

J: TRBJ1-1
D: NA
size: NA
V: TRBV19
CDR3: CASSFSGHSNTEAFF
DNA: TGTGCCAGTAGTTTTTCGGGACATTCTAACACTGAAGCTTTCTTT

J: TRBJ2-5
D: NA
size: once
V: TRBV3-1/TRBV3-2
CDR3: CASSHSGTRYETQYF
DNA: TGTGCCAGCAGCCACTCCGGGACACGCTACGAGACCCAGTACTTC

J: TRBJ1-4
D: TRBD1
size: NA
V: TRBV6-5
CDR3: CASQGASEKLFF
DNA: TGTGCCAGTCAGGGGGCGAGTGAAAAACTGTTTTTT

J: TRBJ2-7
D: TRBD2
size: NA
V: TRBV28
CDR3: CASSPTSGKSHEQYF
DNA: TGTGCCAGCAGTCCGACTAGCGGGAAGTCCCACGAGCAGTACTTC

J: TRBJ2-4
D: TRBD2
size: NA
V: TRBV15
CDR3: CATKPRTSGRDIQYF
DNA: TGTGCCACCAAACCCCGAACTAGCGGGAGGGACATTCAGTACTTC

J: TRBJ2-7
D: NA
size: NA
V: TRBV6-1
CDR3: CASSERRLAGAYEQYF
DNA: TGTGCCAGCAGTGAAAGGAGGTTGGCAGGCGCCTACGAGCAGTACTTC

J: TRBJ2-3
D: TRBD2
size: NA
V: TRBV7-3
CDR3: CASSRSGGRDTQYF
DNA: TGTGCCAGCAGCCGTAGCGGGGGGAGGGATACGCAGTATTTT

J: TRBJ1-1
D: NA
size: NA
V: TRBV30
CDR3: CAWAVDGSTEAFF
DNA: TGTGCCTGGGCCGTCGACGGGAGCACTGAAGCTTTCTTT

J: TRBJ2-3
D: TRBD2
size: NA
V: TRBV11-2
CDR3: CASSFGLASGDTQYF
DNA: TGTGCCAGCAGCTTCGGACTAGCTAGTGGAGATACGCAGTATTTT

J: TRBJ2-5
D: NA
size: NA
V: TRBV15
CDR3: CATSREGDPKETQYF
DNA: TGTGCCACCAGCAGAGAAGGGGATCCGAAGGAGACCCAGTACTTC

J: TRBJ1-4
D: NA
size: NA
V: TRBV14
CDR3: CASGQLNEKLFF
DNA: TGTGCCAGCGGACAGCTTAATGAAAAACTGTTTTTT

J: TRBJ2-3
D: NA
size: once
V: TRBV6-1
CDR3: CASSEIQIFDTQYF
DNA: TGTGCCAGCAGTGAAATACAAATATTTGATACGCAGTATTTT

J: TRBJ2-7
D: NA
size: NA
V: TRBV4-1
CDR3: CASSQPTGGDYEQYF
DNA: TGCGCCAGCAGCCAACCTACTGGAGGGGACTACGAGCAGTACTTC

J: TRBJ1-1
D: TRBD1
size: NA
V: TRBV7-3
CDR3: CASSSQGQGDTEAFF
DNA: TGTGCCAGCAGCTCACAGGGTCAGGGGGACACTGAAGCTTTCTTT

J: TRBJ2-2
D: NA
size: NA
V: TRBV25-1
CDR3: CASSGVQGGFDGELFF
DNA: TGTGCCAGCAGTGGGGTACAGGGAGGGTTCGACGGGGAGCTGTTTTTT

J: TRBJ2-1
D: NA
size: NA
V: TRBV7-7
CDR3: CASSLVGTGDNEQFF
DNA: TGTGCCAGCAGCCTAGTAGGTACCGGGGATAATGAGCAGTTCTTC